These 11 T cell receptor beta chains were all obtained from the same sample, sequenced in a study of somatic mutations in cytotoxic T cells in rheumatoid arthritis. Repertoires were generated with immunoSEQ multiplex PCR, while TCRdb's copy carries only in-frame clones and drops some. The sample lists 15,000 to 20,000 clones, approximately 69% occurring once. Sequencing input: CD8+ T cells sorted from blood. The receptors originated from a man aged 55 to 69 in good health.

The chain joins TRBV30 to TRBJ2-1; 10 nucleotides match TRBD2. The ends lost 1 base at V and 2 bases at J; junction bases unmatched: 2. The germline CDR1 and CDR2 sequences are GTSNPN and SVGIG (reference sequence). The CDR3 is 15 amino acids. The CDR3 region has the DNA TGTGCCTGGAGTGCCAGCGGGAGGGCCTACAATGAGCAGTTCTTC. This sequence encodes CAWSASGRAYNEQFF.

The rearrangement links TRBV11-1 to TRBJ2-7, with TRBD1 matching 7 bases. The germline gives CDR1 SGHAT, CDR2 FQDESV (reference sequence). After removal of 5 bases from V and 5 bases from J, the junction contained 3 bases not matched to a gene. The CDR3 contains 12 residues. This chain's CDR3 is CASSPTGNEQYF. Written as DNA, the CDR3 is TGTGCCAGCAGCCCGACAGGGAACGAGCAGTACTTC.

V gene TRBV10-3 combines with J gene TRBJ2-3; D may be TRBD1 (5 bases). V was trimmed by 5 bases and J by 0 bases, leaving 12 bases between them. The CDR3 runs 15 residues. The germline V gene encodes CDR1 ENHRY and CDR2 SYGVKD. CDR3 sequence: CAISSTGDSTDTQYF. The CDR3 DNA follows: TGTGCCATCAGTTCAACAGGAGATAGCACAGATACGCAGTATTTT.

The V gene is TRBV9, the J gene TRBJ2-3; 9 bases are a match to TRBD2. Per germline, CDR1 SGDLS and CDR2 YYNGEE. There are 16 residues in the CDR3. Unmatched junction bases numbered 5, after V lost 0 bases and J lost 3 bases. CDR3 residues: CASSVVASGMTDTQYF. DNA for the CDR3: TGTGCCAGCAGCGTAGTGGCTAGCGGGATGACAGATACGCAGTATTTT.

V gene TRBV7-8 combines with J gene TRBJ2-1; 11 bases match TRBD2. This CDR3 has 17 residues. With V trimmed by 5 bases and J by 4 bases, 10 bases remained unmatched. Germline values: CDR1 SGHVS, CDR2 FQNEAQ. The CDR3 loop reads CASSPDAGLAAYNEQFF. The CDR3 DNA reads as TGTGCCAGCAGCCCTGATGCGGGACTAGCGGCATACAATGAGCAGTTCTTC.

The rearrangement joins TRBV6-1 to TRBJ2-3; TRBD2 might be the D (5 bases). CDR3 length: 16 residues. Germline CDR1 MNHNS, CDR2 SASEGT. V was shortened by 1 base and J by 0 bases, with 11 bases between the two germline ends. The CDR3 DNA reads TGTGCCAGCAGTGAAGGACTAATGGGTAGCACAGATACGCAGTATTTT. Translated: CASSEGLMGSTDTQYF.

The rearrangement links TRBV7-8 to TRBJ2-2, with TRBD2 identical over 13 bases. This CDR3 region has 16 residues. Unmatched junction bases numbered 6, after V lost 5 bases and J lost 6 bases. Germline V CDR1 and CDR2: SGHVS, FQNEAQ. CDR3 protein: CASSGGGTSGAGELFF. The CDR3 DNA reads TGTGCCAGCAGCGGAGGCGGGACTAGCGGGGCCGGGGAGCTGTTTTTT.

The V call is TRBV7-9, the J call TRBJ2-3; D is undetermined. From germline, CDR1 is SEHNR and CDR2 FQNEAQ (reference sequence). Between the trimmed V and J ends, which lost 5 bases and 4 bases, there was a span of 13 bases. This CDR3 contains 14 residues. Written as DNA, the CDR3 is TGTGCCAGCAGCCCCAGAAGAGGTCCAGATACGCAGTATTTT. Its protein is CASSPRRGPDTQYF.

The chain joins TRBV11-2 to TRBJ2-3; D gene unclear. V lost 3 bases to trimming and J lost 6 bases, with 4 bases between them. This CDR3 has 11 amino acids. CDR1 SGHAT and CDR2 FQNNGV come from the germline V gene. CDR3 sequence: CASSLSDTQYF. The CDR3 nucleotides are TGTGCCAGCAGCTTGAGTGATACGCAGTATTTT.

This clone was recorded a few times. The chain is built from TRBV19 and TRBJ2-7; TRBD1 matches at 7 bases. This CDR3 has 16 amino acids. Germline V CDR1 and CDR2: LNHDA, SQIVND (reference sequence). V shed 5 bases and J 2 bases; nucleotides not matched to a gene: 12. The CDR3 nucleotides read TGTGCCAGTAGTCACCAGGGACAGTACAAGACCTACGAGCAGTACTTC. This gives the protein CASSHQGQYKTYEQYF.

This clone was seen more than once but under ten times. This CDR3 is CASSPTSGEQYF. Written as DNA, the CDR3 is TGTGCCAGCAGTCCCACTAGCGGCGAGCAGTACTTC. The chain combines TRBV6-5 with TRBJ2-7, with 8 bases identical to TRBD2. This CDR3 has 12 residues. After removal of 5 bases from V and 6 bases from J, the junction contained 3 bases not matched to a gene. CDR1 and CDR2 from the germline V gene are MNHEY and SVGAGI.